These 28 T cell receptor beta chains share one sample of origin, sequenced in a study of shared clonotypes between healthy human individuals. Sequencing was performed with immunoSEQ multiplex PCR; in TCRdb, only in-frame clones are kept and a portion is missing. The sample shows about 1 million clones, more than 75% of them seen only once. The material sequenced was memory CD4+ T cells from PBMCs. The subset was: CD45RA-negative fraction. The receptor source for this set is a man between 18 and 35 years old in good health. Some clones in this sample may be carry-over from other donors' samples.

This sequence joins TRBV4-3 and TRBJ2-2; D may be TRBD1 (6 bases). The V gene's germline CDR1 is LGHNA and CDR2 YSLEER. The CDR3 sequence is 14 residues long. The V gene lost 6 bases and the J gene lost 1 base, with 9 bases spanning the gap. This chain's CDR3 is CASRLDRNTGELFF. CDR3 nucleotide sequence: TGCGCCAGCAGATTGGACAGGAACACCGGGGAGCTGTTTTTT.

The chain recombines TRBV6-1 with TRBJ2-7; tentative D call: TRBD1 (5 bases). Trimming took off 4 bases at V and 0 bases at J, with 7 bases between the two ends. The CDR3 spans 13 residues. Per the germline V gene, CDR1 is MNHNS and CDR2 is SASEGT. CDR3 DNA sequence: TGTGCCAGCAGTGGCAGGGTCTCCTACGAGCAGTACTTC. Translation gives CASSGRVSYEQYF.

This clone was counted a few times. J is TRBJ2-1 and V is TRBV7-9; perhaps TRBD1 as D (5 bases). V was trimmed by 5 bases and J by 7 bases, leaving 12 bases between them. The CDR3 is made up of 13 amino acids. The germline gives CDR1 SEHNR, CDR2 FQNEAQ (reference sequence). The CDR3 is CASSPDTTNEQFF. CDR3 DNA sequence: TGTGCCAGCAGCCCGGACACGACGAATGAGCAGTTCTTC.

The chain is built from TRBV5-4 and TRBJ2-1; possible D gene TRBD1, 6 bases. Germline assignment: CDR1 SGHNT and CDR2 YYREEE (reference sequence). The CDR3 has 14 amino acids. Deletions cut 0 bases from V and 4 bases from J, with 8 bases between. The CDR3: CASSLAGVYNEQFF. In DNA form, the CDR3 reads TGTGCCAGCAGCTTGGCAGGGGTGTACAATGAGCAGTTCTTC.

The rearrangement joins TRBV10-3 to TRBJ2-3; D call uncertain. Trimming took 3 bases from V and 2 from J, leaving 12 bases between them. This CDR3 is built from 15 residues. In germline, CDR1 is ENHRY, CDR2 SYGVKD. CDR3 DNA: TGTGCCATCAGTGATCGGACGGAATTCACAGATACGCAGTATTTT. It yields the protein CAISDRTEFTDTQYF.

This chain connects TRBV2 to TRBJ2-5; TRBD2 agrees at 8 bases. V was pared by 6 bases and J by 4 bases, with 4 bases of the junction left unmatched. Germline V lookup: CDR1 SNHLY, CDR2 FYNNEI. The CDR3 loop spans 13 amino acids. The CDR3 reads CASSTGLGETQYF. CDR3 nucleotides: TGTGCCAGCAGCACGGGACTAGGAGAGACCCAGTACTTC. The full variable domain, its missing parts supplied by reference TRBV2 and TRBJ2-5, is EPEVTQTPSHQVTQMGQEVILRCVPISNHLYFYWYRQILGQKVEFLVSFYNNEISEKSEIFDDQFSVERPDGSNFTLKIRSTKLEDSAMYFCASSTGLGETQYFGPGTRLLVL.

The chain couples TRBV6-5 to TRBJ2-5; tentative D call: TRBD1 (6 bases). Germline values: CDR1 MNHEY, CDR2 SVGAGI. The CDR3 spans 13 residues. The V end lost 6 bases, the J end lost 5 bases, and 13 bases lay between the germline ends. The CDR3 nucleotides are TGTGCCAGCAGCTTGGACAGTCAGGAGACCCAGTACTTC. Its translation is CASSLDSQETQYF.

This clone was observed a few times. This sequence joins TRBV6-1 and TRBJ1-1, with 7 bases identical to TRBD1. Germline CDR1 and CDR2: MNHNS and SASEGT. The CDR3 contains 14 residues. J lost 1 base, V lost 6 bases, and 5 bases had no gene match. Here the CDR3 DNA reads TGTGCCAGCAGGAGCAGGACAGGGAACACTGAAGCTTTCTTT. It translates to CASRSRTGNTEAFF.

The chain couples TRBV5-6 to TRBJ1-5; unclear D gene. Germline values: CDR1 SGHDT, CDR2 YYEEEE. Trimming cost V 2 bases and J 5 bases, with 8 bases left between them. The CDR3 runs 13 residues. The CDR3 nucleotides read TGTGCCAGCAGCTTTCGCCCTGATCAGCCCCAGCATTTT. Translated: CASSFRPDQPQHF.

J is TRBJ2-7 and V is TRBV19; weak D call: TRBD2 (5 bases). CDR1 LNHDA and CDR2 SQIVND come from the germline V gene (reference sequence). The length of the CDR3 is 14 residues. Trimming took off 1 base at V and 5 bases at J, with 12 bases between the two ends. The CDR3 loop reads CASSIGGRLNEQYF. The CDR3 DNA follows: TGTGCCAGTAGTATAGGAGGGCGCCTCAACGAGCAGTACTTC. Combining the CDR3 with reference TRBV19 and TRBJ2-7 gives the whole variable domain DGGITQSPKYLFRKEGQNVTLSCEQNLNHDAMYWYRQDPGQGLRLIYYSQIVNDFQKGDIAEGYSVSREKKESFPLTVTSAQKNPTAFYLCASSIGGRLNEQYFGPGTRLTVT.

This chain connects TRBV7-9 to TRBJ1-5; D is possibly TRBD1 (5 bases). Germline V gene sequence: CDR1 SEHNR, CDR2 FQNEAQ (reference sequence). V dropped 5 bases and J dropped 4 bases, with 12 bases sitting between them. The CDR3 has 14 residues. CDR3 residues: CASSAGTRNQPQHF. The CDR3 nucleotides read TGTGCCAGCAGCGCCGGGACCCGGAATCAGCCCCAGCATTTT.

V and J are TRBV21-1 and TRBJ2-5; the table's D call TRBD1 went unverified against the DNA. TRBV21-1 is noted as a pseudogene. The CDR3 contains 13 residues. The CDR3 region is CASSIQGVGTQYF. For the CDR3, the DNA is TGTGCCAGCAGTATACAGGGAGTGGGGACCCAGTACTTC.

The chain links TRBV20-1 to TRBJ1-2, with D tentatively TRBD1 (5 bases). From germline, CDR1 is DFQATT and CDR2 SNEGSKA (reference sequence). The V and J ends lost 6 bases and 8 bases respectively, with 13 bases between them. The CDR3 sequence is 11 residues long. CDR3 nucleotides: TGCAGTGCCCCTCAGGGAGACGGCTACACCTTC. This gives the protein CSAPQGDGYTF.

V and J are TRBV27 and TRBJ2-1; TRBD2 aligns across 11 bases. The CDR3 contains 15 residues. V gave up 6 bases and J gave up 3 bases; unmatched junction bases: 4. The germline CDR1 and CDR2 sequences are MNHEY and SMNVEV (reference sequence). The CDR3 DNA sequence: TGTGCCAGCAGGCCACTAGCGGGGGACTACAATGAGCAGTTCTTC. Translated, it gives CASRPLAGDYNEQFF.

A single count supports this clone. This chain joins TRBV29-1 and TRBJ1-2, with 10 bases identical to TRBD1. CDR3 length equals 11 residues. In germline, CDR1 is SQVTM, CDR2 ANQGSEA. The ends lost 6 bases at V and 12 bases at J; junction bases unmatched: 7. This CDR3 reads CSVGDRGLNTF. In DNA form, the CDR3 reads TGCAGCGTCGGGGACAGGGGTCTGAACACCTTC.

The chain couples TRBV29-1 to TRBJ2-7; D may be TRBD1 (5 bases). The CDR3 totals 13 residues. V lost 0 bases, J lost 3 bases, and 9 bases lay in between. CDR1 and CDR2 from the germline V gene are SQVTM and ANQGSEA. CDR3 loop: CSVEDTQGYEQYF. Here the CDR3 DNA reads TGCAGCGTTGAAGATACGCAGGGCTACGAGCAGTACTTC.

The gene calls are TRBV28 and TRBJ1-2; TRBD1 might be the D (6 bases). The CDR3 sequence is 13 residues long. The germline gives CDR1 MDHEN, CDR2 SYDVKM. V was pared by 6 bases and J by 8 bases, with 16 bases between. CDR3 region: CASSPQGLRGYTF. CDR3 nucleotide sequence: TGTGCCAGCAGCCCGCAGGGGCTGCGGGGCTACACCTTC.

The CDR3 bases are TGTGCCAGCATCTCGACAGGACACACCGGGGAGCTGTTTTTT. Translated: CASISTGHTGELFF. The chain has TRBV6-6 and TRBJ2-2; D is perhaps TRBD1 (6 bases). This CDR3 region has 14 residues. From germline, CDR1 is MNHNY and CDR2 SVGAGI (reference sequence). Trimming shortened V by 7 bases and J by 3 bases, and 12 bases separated the two germline ends.

The V gene is TRBV18, the J gene TRBJ1-1; D remains ambiguous. V lost 2 bases and J lost 2, with 6 bases in between. The CDR3 runs 13 residues. Per germline, CDR1 KGHSH and CDR2 LQKENI. Here the CDR3 DNA reads TGTGCCAGCTCACCAGTTGATAACACTGAAGCTTTCTTT. The encoded protein is CASSPVDNTEAFF.

V usage is TRBV6-5 and J usage is TRBJ1-2; perhaps TRBD1 as D (5 bases). This CDR3 comprises 11 residues. V lost 8 bases to trimming and J lost 6 bases, with 10 bases between them. Germline CDR1 MNHEY, CDR2 SVGAGI. For the CDR3, the DNA is TGTGCCAGCGGTGGGGGGAATGGCTACACCTTC. Residues: CASGGGNGYTF.

The chain carries TRBV2 and TRBJ2-5; D is undetermined. Near its end, the DNA agrees better with TRBJ2-7, so the J call may be wrong. This CDR3 region has 14 residues. In germline, CDR1 is SNHLY, CDR2 FYNNEI. CDR3 sequence reads: CASKSDGRTYEQYF. The CDR3 region has the DNA TGTGCCAGCAAATCCGACGGACGAACCTACGAGCAGTACTTC.

V and J are TRBV5-1 and TRBJ1-2, with D unclear. The CDR3 totals 13 residues. CDR1 SGHRS and CDR2 YFSETQ come from the germline V gene. Trimming stripped 1 base from V and 0 bases from J, with 4 bases between. CDR3 in DNA: TGCGCCAGCAGCTTGACAACTAACTATGGCTACACCTTC. This gives the protein CASSLTTNYGYTF.

Written as DNA, the CDR3 is TGTGCCAGCAGCCGAGCGGGGAGGCCCACCGGGGAGCTGTTTTTT. It translates to CASSRAGRPTGELFF. This rearrangement joins TRBV7-2 to TRBJ2-2; 7 bases agree with TRBD2. This CDR3 is 15 amino acids long. Losses at the gene ends were 5 bases for V and 4 bases for J; bases not matched to a gene: 7. Germline V gene sequence: CDR1 SGHTA, CDR2 FQGNSA.

This chain joins TRBV7-9 and TRBJ2-3, with D perhaps matching TRBD1 (6 bases). Germline V gene sequence: CDR1 SEHNR, CDR2 FQNEAQ (reference sequence). Trimming left V 7 bases short and J 0 bases short, with 17 bases between. This CDR3 is built from 16 residues. This chain's CDR3 is CASTPRGTTSTDTQYF. The CDR3 bases are TGTGCCAGCACCCCGCGAGGGACAACTAGCACAGATACGCAGTATTTT. The whole variable domain, filled in from reference TRBV7-9 and TRBJ2-3, reads DTGVSQNPRHKITKRGQNVTFRCDPISEHNRLYWYRQTLGQGPEFLTYFQNEAQLEKSRLLSDRFSAERPKGSFSTLEIQRTEQGDSAMYLCASTPRGTTSTDTQYFGPGTRLTVL.

The V call is TRBV5-4, the J call TRBJ2-7, with D uncertain. Germline CDR1 SGHNT, CDR2 YYREEE (reference sequence). The V and J ends lost 1 base and 2 bases respectively, with 10 bases between them. The CDR3 extends over 14 amino acids. CDR3 in DNA: TGTGCCAGCAGCTTGTCAGCCTCGGCCTACGAGCAGTACTTC. This encodes CASSLSASAYEQYF.

The J gene is TRBJ1-5, the V gene TRBV5-6; a possible D gene is TRBD1 (6 bases). This CDR3 comprises 15 residues. Trimming took 4 bases from V and 0 from J, leaving 11 bases between them. Per the germline V gene, CDR1 is SGHDT and CDR2 is YYEEEE. The DNA for the CDR3 is TGTGCCAGCAGCCGTGCAGGGGATAGCAATCAGCCCCAGCATTTT. Its protein is CASSRAGDSNQPQHF.

The chain uses TRBV10-3 and TRBJ2-5; the match to TRBD2 covers 16 bases. The CDR3 has 18 amino acids. The germline gives CDR1 ENHRY, CDR2 SYGVKD. Unmatched junction bases numbered 6, after V lost 5 bases and J lost 0 bases. CDR3 coding DNA: TGTGCCATCAGTCGAGGTGGGACTAGCGGGGGGGACCAAGAGACCCAGTACTTC. Amino acids: CAISRGGTSGGDQETQYF.

The rearrangement links TRBV5-1 to TRBJ2-7, with a weak D call TRBD1 (5 bases). Germline lookup yields CDR1 SGHRS and CDR2 YFSETQ. The length of the CDR3 is 13 residues. V shed 7 bases and J shed 5 bases, with 16 bases lying between them. The CDR3 loop reads CASRSRSGHEQYF. CDR3 nucleotide sequence: TGCGCCAGCCGATCTAGGTCAGGGCACGAGCAGTACTTC.